The TCR beta chain under discussion was sequenced for a study of blood T cell repertoires in COVID-19. V lost 0 bases to trimming and J lost 8 bases, with 8 bases between them. The CDR3 is made up of 14 amino acids. Germline assignment: CDR1 SGHVS and CDR2 FQNEAQ. Those who participated ranged in age from about 18 to 89 years and resided in approximately 26 US areas. Using immunoSEQ multiplex PCR, the repertoire was profiled, and TCRdb retains in-frame clones only, with some absent. This repertoire shows a few hundred thousand clones, more than 85% found once; its top ten account for under 3%. The chain links TRBV7-8 to TRBJ1-6; D gene ambiguous. The specimen sequenced was PBMCs or T cells enriched from blood (not recorded which). The receptor comes from a woman aged 30 to 39 who had recovered from COVID-19. CDR3 nucleotides: TGTGCCAGCAGCTTAGCAGCGGGTGATTCACCCCTCCACTTT. This translates into CASSLAAGDSPLHF.